This TCR beta chain stems from a study of long-term antiretroviral therapy in people with HIV. Samples held about 1-11 million cryopreserved PBMC before DNA extraction. Survey-level resolution applied to immunoSEQ assay v3.0. The data were produced by immunoSEQ multiplex PCR, yet TCRdb's version contains in-frame clones alone and is incomplete. The sample contains about 36,000 clones, 82% of which appear only once. Sequences were derived from unsorted PBMCs, sampled 0.6 years after starting antiretroviral therapy. The source of this sequence is a man between 18 and 35 years old with HIV.

The CDR3 DNA reads TGTGCCAGCAGTCAGAGAAGGGGACCGTCCGAGCAGTACTTC. Its translation is CASSQRRGPSEQYF. The chain combines TRBV25-1 with TRBJ2-7; tentatively, D is TRBD1 or TRBD2 (5 bases each). CDR1 is MGHDK and CDR2 is SYGVNS in the germline V gene. CDR3 size: 14 residues. Trimming removed 5 bases from V and 6 bases from J, with 17 bases in between.